What follows is one T cell receptor (beta chain) and its context. These data originate in a study of cytomegalovirus exposure and HLA in healthy donors. Researchers ran the PCR with 60 Vbeta and 13 Jbeta primers. Data came from immunoSEQ multiplex PCR; TCRdb stores just in-frame clones and leaves some out. The sample has more than 150,000 clones, about 72% seen once. Germline lookup yields CDR1 GTSNPN and CDR2 SVGIG (reference sequence). The CDR3 length is 11 residues. Trimming took off 3 bases at V and 6 bases at J, with 9 bases between the two ends. V is TRBV30 and J is TRBJ2-7; no clear D gene. What was sequenced was PBMCs. This clonotype was sampled from a male donor in good health and CMV-seronegative. CDR3 nucleotides: TGTGCCTGGAGCGGAGTTCTCGAGCAGTACTTC. Amino acids: CAWSGVLEQYF.